This T cell receptor (beta chain) was observed in a study of regulatory T cells in long-lasting Graves disease. Findings of the study overall: With persistent disease, TRBV28, TRBJ1-2 and TRBJ2-5 were the favored segments.

CDR1 and CDR2 from the germline V gene are SGHTA and FQGNSA. Trimming took 6 bases from V and 8 from J, leaving 13 bases between them. This CDR3 region has 13 residues. Regarding time point: newly diagnosed GD, antithyroid drugs for less than 3 months. PBMCs were the source of the RNA used for TCR sequencing. Researchers made TCR beta libraries by using iRepertoire HTBI primers and running Arm-PCR on CDR3 regions. Using its own MiXCR run on the multiplex PCR reads, TCRdb lists one record per CDR3 protein. The sample holds fewer than 350,000 distinct CDR3 sequences; 18% are singletons and the top ten take around 37%. This clonotype was found many times. Its matching antigen is unknown.

The chain is built from TRBV7-2 and TRBJ2-2; no firm D call. The sample here was peripheral blood mononuclear cells (PBMCs), taken at new diagnosis, from a patient treated with antithyroid drugs. The source is a female donor with Graves disease. The CDR3 DNA reads TGTGCCAGCAGTTCAGTAGGGTCGGGGGAGCTGTTTTTT. Translated: CASSSVGSGELFF.